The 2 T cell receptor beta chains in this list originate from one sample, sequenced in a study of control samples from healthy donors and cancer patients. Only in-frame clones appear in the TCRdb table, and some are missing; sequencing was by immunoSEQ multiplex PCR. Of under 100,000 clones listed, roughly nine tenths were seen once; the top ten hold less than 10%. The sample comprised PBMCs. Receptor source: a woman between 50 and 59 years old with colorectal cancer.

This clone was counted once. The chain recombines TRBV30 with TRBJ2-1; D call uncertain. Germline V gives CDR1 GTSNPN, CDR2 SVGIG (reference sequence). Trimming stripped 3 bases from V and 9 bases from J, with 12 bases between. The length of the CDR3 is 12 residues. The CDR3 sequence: CAWRDLGSEQFF. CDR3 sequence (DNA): TGTGCCTGGAGGGATCTAGGGTCTGAGCAGTTCTTC.

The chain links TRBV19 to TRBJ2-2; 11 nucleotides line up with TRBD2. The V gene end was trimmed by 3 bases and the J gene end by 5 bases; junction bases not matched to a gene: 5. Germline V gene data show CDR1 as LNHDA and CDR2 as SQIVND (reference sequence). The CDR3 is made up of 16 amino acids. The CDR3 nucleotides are TGTGCCAGTAGTATTTCCGCTAGCGGGGGGACCGGGGAGCTGTTTTTT. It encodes CASSISASGGTGELFF.